The next 21 T cell receptor beta chains were all read from a single sample in a study of T-cell memory formation after mild COVID-19. MiXCR was run by TCRdb on the 5' RACE reads, yielding one entry per CDR3 protein. The sample carries under 700,000 distinct CDR3 sequences, about a fifth recorded once. The sample taken for sequencing was PBMCs or a T cell subset sorted from them (not recorded which). Receptors originate from an adult woman who had mild COVID-19 (a few samples of this study predate the infection). Cell type and time point are not known.

This clonotype has just a few counts. V and J are TRBV7-9 and TRBJ2-1, with a weak D call TRBD1 (7 bases). V was pared by 5 bases and J by 15 bases, with 17 bases between. Germline values: CDR1 SEHNR, CDR2 FQNEAQ (reference sequence). The CDR3 runs 12 residues. Here the CDR3 reads CASSPSTGRWFF. DNA of the CDR3: TGTGCCAGCAGCCCCTCGACAGGGAGGTGGTTCTTC.

This chain links TRBV30 with TRBJ1-2; D is possibly TRBD1 (5 bases). The V and J ends lost 2 bases and 4 bases respectively, with 17 bases between them. The CDR3 sequence is 15 residues long. Germline V lookup: CDR1 GTSNPN, CDR2 SVGIG (reference sequence). The DNA for the CDR3 is TGTGCCTGGAGTTTCCTAGGGACCATGGGCTATGGCTACACCTTC. Its protein product is CAWSFLGTMGYGYTF.

This clonotype was seen more than once but under ten times. This chain joins TRBV6-2 or TRBV6-3 and TRBJ2-6; 10 positions agree with TRBD1. The ends lost 11 bases at V and 3 bases at J; junction bases unmatched: 10. Germline assignment: CDR1 MNHEY and CDR2 SVGEGT. The CDR3 totals 16 residues. CDR3: CAAGQGVFVGANVLTF. The CDR3 nucleotides read TGTGCCGCAGGACAGGGGGTCTTCGTTGGGGCCAACGTCCTGACTTTC.

This clonotype turned up a few times. Here the CDR3 DNA reads TGTGCCAGTAGTATATCCTTTTTAAGCGGGAAGGGGTCTAATGAGCAGTTCTTC. Protein product: CASSISFLSGKGSNEQFF. This chain uses TRBV19 with TRBJ2-1; 7 bases are a match to TRBD2. This CDR3 is built from 18 residues. Trimming cost V 2 bases and J 7 bases; bases outside gene matches: 17. Germline V gives CDR1 LNHDA, CDR2 SQIVND (reference sequence).

The V call is TRBV2, the J call TRBJ2-7; TRBD2 might be the D (5 bases). Germline-derived CDR1 and CDR2 are SNHLY and FYNNEI. Trimming took 7 bases from V and 7 from J, leaving 20 bases between them. The CDR3 has 14 residues. The CDR3 reads CASTFTAHTGEQYF. The CDR3 DNA reads as TGTGCCAGCACCTTCACAGCCCATACGGGGGAGCAGTACTTC.

The V call is TRBV9, the J call TRBJ2-7; a possible D gene is TRBD1 (5 bases). Germline lookup yields CDR1 SGDLS and CDR2 YYNGEE. The CDR3 extends over 14 amino acids. Trimming removed 2 bases at V and 6 bases at J, with 15 bases between. The CDR3 coding sequence is TGTGCCAGCAGCGTGGGGCAGGGTCTTAGCGAGCAGTACTTC. The encoded protein is CASSVGQGLSEQYF.

The V call is TRBV3-1, the J call TRBJ2-5, with a possible D match to TRBD1 (6 bases). Trimming stripped 0 bases from V and 2 bases from J, with 13 bases between. Germline V lookup: CDR1 LGHDT, CDR2 YNNKEL (reference sequence). The CDR3 has 16 residues. CDR3 region: CASSQEWQRGQETQYF. The DNA of the CDR3 is TGTGCCAGCAGCCAAGAGTGGCAGAGGGGGCAAGAGACCCAGTACTTC.

This clonotype was detected a few times. The gene calls are TRBV11-2 and TRBJ1-2; the match to TRBD1 covers 7 bases. The CDR3 runs 13 residues. Losses at the gene ends were 5 bases for V and 8 bases for J; bases not matched to a gene: 8. Germline V gene sequence: CDR1 SGHAT, CDR2 FQNNGV. The CDR3, as DNA: TGTGCCAGCAGCCCGGGACAGCTGGGGGGCTACACCTTC. Encoded protein: CASSPGQLGGYTF.

This clonotype was counted a few times. The CDR3 loop reads CASSLVPGSYTF. For the CDR3, the DNA is TGTGCCAGCAGCTTAGTTCCCGGAAGCTACACCTTC. The V call is TRBV11-2, the J call TRBJ1-2; D ambiguous. This CDR3 is built from 12 residues. The V end lost 1 base, the J end lost 9 bases, and 9 bases lay between the germline ends. Germline CDR1 reads SGHAT; CDR2 reads FQNNGV.

This clonotype was picked up a small number of times. The rearrangement links TRBV20-1 to TRBJ2-1, with TRBD1 identical over 8 bases. Germline CDR1 is DFQATT and CDR2 is SNEGSKA (reference sequence). The CDR3 contains 14 residues. The V segment lost 8 bases and the J segment 8 bases; nucleotides outside the gene matches: 14. The CDR3 DNA reads TGCAGTCTTTATGGACAGGGATATGGACATGAGCAGTTCTTC. It translates to CSLYGQGYGHEQFF.

This chain uses TRBV5-1 with TRBJ2-7, with 9 bases identical to TRBD1. The CDR3 runs 16 residues. Trimming at V came to 0 bases and at J to 2 bases, leaving 6 bases not matched to a gene. The germline CDR1 and CDR2 sequences are SGHRS and YFSETQ. CDR3 in DNA: TGCGCCAGCAGCTTGGCTTGGGACAGGGCCACCTACGAGCAGTACTTC. This sequence encodes CASSLAWDRATYEQYF.

This clonotype was seen only a few times. This chain joins TRBV24-1 and TRBJ2-3, with D unresolved. The V gene's germline CDR1 is KGHDR and CDR2 SFDVKD. The CDR3 is 15 amino acids. Trimming stripped 4 bases from V and 7 bases from J, with 17 bases between. The CDR3 region has the DNA TGTGCCACCAGTGACTCGAAGGGAAGTATCTATACGCAGTATTTT. It encodes CATSDSKGSIYTQYF.

The chain couples TRBV9 to TRBJ2-1; 11 bases align to TRBD2. V lost 4 bases to trimming and J lost 1 base; unmatched junction nucleotides: 4. Germline CDR1 SGDLS, CDR2 YYNGEE. The length of the CDR3 is 16 residues. DNA for the CDR3: TGTGCCAGCAGCATCCGGACTAGCGGGTCCTACAATGAGCAGTTCTTC. As protein: CASSIRTSGSYNEQFF.

The CDR3 region is CSARDGWRGYGYTF. The CDR3 coding sequence is TGCAGTGCTAGAGATGGGTGGCGGGGGTATGGCTACACCTTC. The gene calls are TRBV20-1 and TRBJ1-2, with D possibly matching TRBD1 (5 bases). The CDR3 is 14 residues long. Trimming left V 0 bases short and J 5 bases short, with 13 bases between. Looked up from germline, CDR1 is DFQATT and CDR2 is SNEGSKA (reference sequence).

The chain uses TRBV12-3 or TRBV12-4 and TRBJ2-3; 8 bases line up with TRBD2. The CDR3 totals 17 residues. V lost 3 bases to trimming and J lost 4 bases; unmatched junction nucleotides: 12. The CDR3: CASSFRFAGGWADTQYF. CDR3 DNA sequence: TGTGCCAGCAGTTTCCGCTTTGCGGGAGGTTGGGCAGATACGCAGTATTTT.

This clonotype appeared a few times. The rearrangement uses TRBV3-1 and TRBJ2-3, with D tentatively TRBD1 or TRBD2 (5 bases each). The germline V and J ends were trimmed by 3 bases and 2 bases, with 9 bases remaining between them. Germline V gene data show CDR1 as LGHDT and CDR2 as YNNKEL (reference sequence). The CDR3 length is 14 residues. CDR3 nucleotide sequence: TGTGCCAGCAGCCAGGGGACCCTCACAGATACGCAGTATTTT. This gives the protein CASSQGTLTDTQYF.

The chain uses TRBV7-9 and TRBJ2-7; the D gene is possibly TRBD1 (6 bases). This CDR3 spans 15 amino acids. Trimming took off 5 bases at V and 3 bases at J, with 17 bases between the two ends. Germline V gene lookup returns CDR1 SEHNR and CDR2 FQNEAQ (reference sequence). CDR3 in DNA: TGTGCCAGCAGCGCTGCTTACAGGGCTCACTACGAGCAGTACTTC. Its protein product is CASSAAYRAHYEQYF. The full variable domain, in which reference TRBV7-9 and TRBJ2-7 provide the parts outside the CDR3, is DTGVSQNPRHKITKRGQNVTFRCDPISEHNRLYWYRQTLGQGPEFLTYFQNEAQLEKSRLLSDRFSAERPKGSFSTLEIQRTEQGDSAMYLCASSAAYRAHYEQYFGPGTRLTVT.

The rearrangement joins TRBV6-5 to TRBJ2-3; TRBD2 is a possible D gene (6 bases). V was shortened by 7 bases and J by 2 bases, with 16 bases between the two germline ends. The CDR3 sequence is 15 residues long. Germline V CDR1 and CDR2: MNHEY, SVGAGI. The DNA of the CDR3 is TGTGCCAGCAAGACTAGGACTACCCCCACAGATACGCAGTATTTT. Protein product: CASKTRTTPTDTQYF.

This clonotype has ten or more counts. The genes are TRBV27 and TRBJ1-1, with a possible D match to TRBD1 (5 bases). Per germline, CDR1 MNHEY and CDR2 SMNVEV (reference sequence). The CDR3 has 13 amino acids. V was cut by 10 bases and J by 2 bases, with 14 bases left in between. CDR3 loop: CATSGGVNTEAFF. DNA for the CDR3: TGTGCCACCTCGGGAGGGGTCAACACTGAAGCTTTCTTT.

This clonotype was seen ten or more times. The DNA for the CDR3 is TGTGCCAGCAGCTTCGACAGCGGCAATCAGCCCCAGCATTTT. It codes for CASSFDSGNQPQHF. V and J are TRBV7-8 and TRBJ1-5; D may be TRBD1 (5 bases). This CDR3 has 14 residues. CDR1 SGHVS and CDR2 FQNEAQ come from the germline V gene. With 3 bases removed from V and 2 bases from J, the gap between germline ends came to 8 bases. Supplemented by reference TRBV7-8 and TRBJ1-5, the full variable domain reads GAGVSQSPRYKVAKRGQDVALRCDPISGHVSLFWYQQALGQGPEFLTYFQNEAQLDKSGLPSDRFFAERPEGSVSTLKIQRTQQEDSAVYLCASSFDSGNQPQHFGDGTRLSIL.

In this sample, this clonotype turned up a few times. The chain recombines TRBV21-1 with TRBJ1-6. TRBV21-1 is annotated as a pseudogene. The CDR3 runs to 22 residues. DNA of the CDR3: TGTGCCAGCAGCAAAGTGACTATCCGTGAGAGCCGACACCAAAAATATAATTCACCCCTCCACTTT. It encodes CASSKVTIRESRHQKYNSPLHF.